The table lists the clone carrying this T cell receptor beta chain with a count of one. Antigen: not known. This sample stems from a study of CD8 T cells in ankylosing spondylitis. Making the TCR beta libraries involved quantitative 5'-RACE with molecular barcodes. TCRdb fed the 5' RACE reads into MiXCR, producing one record per CDR3 protein. The data show fewer than 400,000 distinct CDR3 sequences, approximately 20% seen once. Overall study results and limits: Ankylosing spondylitis blood appeared to carry a characteristic TCR beta motif of several highly homologous variants. Enrichment of disease-linked clones was reportedly significant in matched ankylosing spondylitis synovial fluid. As for the disease-linked clones, they showed a CD8+ phenotype and occurred at relatively low frequencies in peripheral blood.

Trimming removed 3 bases at V and 1 base at J, with 13 bases between. This CDR3 spans 14 amino acids. CDR1 is DFQATT, CDR2 SNEGSKA, per germline (reference sequence). The sequence was collected from a male donor with ankylosing spondylitis. The gene calls are TRBV20-1 and TRBJ2-7; unclear D gene. Input material: blood, either unsorted or a sorted T cell fraction (not recorded which). The CDR3 DNA follows: TGCAGTGCTAGCGACCGAAGAGGATCCTACGAGCAGTACTTC. Translation gives CSASDRRGSYEQYF.